This T cell receptor (beta chain) was profiled in a study of post-analysis software for immune sequencing data. In the study overall: Disease courses included relapsing-remitting, secondary progressive and progressive-relapsing multiple sclerosis. Study observations and caveats: Strong same-batch co-clustering of samples appeared with F measure clustering. Significantly decreased normalized Chao1 diversity was recorded for multiple sclerosis patients relative to controls. A handful of TRBV segments were significantly more frequent in patients than in controls. TRBV5-6, TRBV5-1 and TRBV20-1 were among these segments.

This clonotype appeared a few times. Its antigen remains unknown. The CDR3 spans 13 residues. V was cut by 0 bases and J by 6 bases, with 9 bases left in between. Looked up from germline, CDR1 is SGHKS and CDR2 is YYEKEE (reference sequence). Built from TCR beta cDNA, the libraries had unique molecular identifiers in them. TCRdb itself ran the PCR reads through MiXCR, one entry per CDR3 protein. The table shows about 820,000 distinct CDR3 sequences, with roughly half occurring only once. The material sequenced was blood. This sequence originates from a girl under 18 with multiple sclerosis. The chain carries TRBV5-5 and TRBJ1-2, with D tentatively TRBD1 (5 bases). The CDR3 bases are TGTGCCAGCAGCTTGGGGGGCTTAGATGGCTACACCTTC. Amino acid sequence: CASSLGGLDGYTF.